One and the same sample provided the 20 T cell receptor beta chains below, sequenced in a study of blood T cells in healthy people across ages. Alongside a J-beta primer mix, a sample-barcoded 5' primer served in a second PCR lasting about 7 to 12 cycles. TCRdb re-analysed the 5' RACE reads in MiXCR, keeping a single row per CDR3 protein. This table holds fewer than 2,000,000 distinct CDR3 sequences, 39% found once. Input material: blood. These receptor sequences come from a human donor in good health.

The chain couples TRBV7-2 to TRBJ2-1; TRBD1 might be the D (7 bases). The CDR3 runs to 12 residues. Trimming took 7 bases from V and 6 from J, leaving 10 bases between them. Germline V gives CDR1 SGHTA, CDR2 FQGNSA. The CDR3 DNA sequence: TGTACCAGCAACCAGGGGGGCAATGAGCAGTTCTTC. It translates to CTSNQGGNEQFF.

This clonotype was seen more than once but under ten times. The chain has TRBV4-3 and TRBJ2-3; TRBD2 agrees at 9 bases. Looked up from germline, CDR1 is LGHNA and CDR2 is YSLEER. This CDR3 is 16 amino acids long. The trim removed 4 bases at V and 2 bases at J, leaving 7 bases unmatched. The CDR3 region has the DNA TGCGCCAGCAGCCTATCCACGGGACTAGCCACAGATACGCAGTATTTT. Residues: CASSLSTGLATDTQYF.

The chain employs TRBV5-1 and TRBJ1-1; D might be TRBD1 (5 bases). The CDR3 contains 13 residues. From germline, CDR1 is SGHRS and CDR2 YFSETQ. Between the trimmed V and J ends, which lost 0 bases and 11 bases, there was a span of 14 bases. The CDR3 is CASSLVAGRGAFF. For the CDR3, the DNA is TGCGCCAGCAGCTTGGTGGCAGGGCGTGGGGCTTTCTTT.

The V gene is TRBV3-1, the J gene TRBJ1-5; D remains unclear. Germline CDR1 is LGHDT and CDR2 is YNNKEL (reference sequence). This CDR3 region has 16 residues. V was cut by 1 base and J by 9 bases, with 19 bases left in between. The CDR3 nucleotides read TGTGCCAGCAGCCAAGTCCCGGATGCCAGGACGGCGCCCCAGCATTTT. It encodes CASSQVPDARTAPQHF.

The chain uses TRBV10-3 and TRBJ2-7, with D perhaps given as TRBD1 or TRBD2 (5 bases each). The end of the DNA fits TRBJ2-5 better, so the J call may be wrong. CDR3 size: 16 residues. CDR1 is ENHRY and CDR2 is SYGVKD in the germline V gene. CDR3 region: CAIGAHSESTAETQYF. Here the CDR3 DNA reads TGTGCCATCGGGGCCCATAGCGAGAGTACCGCTGAGACCCAGTACTTC.

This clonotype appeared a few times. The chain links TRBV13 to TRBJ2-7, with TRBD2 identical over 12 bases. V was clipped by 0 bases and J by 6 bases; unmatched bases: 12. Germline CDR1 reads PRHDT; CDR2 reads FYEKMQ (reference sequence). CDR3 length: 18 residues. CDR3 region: CASSLGLAGGRGSVEQYF. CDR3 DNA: TGTGCCAGCAGCTTAGGACTAGCGGGGGGAAGGGGAAGTGTCGAGCAGTACTTC. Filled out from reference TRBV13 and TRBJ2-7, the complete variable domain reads AAGVIQSPRHLIKEKRETATLKCYPIPRHDTVYWYQQGPGQDPQFLISFYEKMQSDKGSIPDRFSAQQFSDYHSELNMSSLELGDSALYFCASSLGLAGGRGSVEQYFGPGTRLTVT.

The CDR3 region has the DNA TGTGCCAGCAGTACCCTTTCGGGGGGATTGTACAATGAGCAGTACTTC. It yields the protein CASSTLSGGLYNEQYF. The gene calls are TRBV6-5 and TRBJ2-4; 7 nucleotides agree with TRBD2. The CDR3 is 16 residues long. Germline CDR1 reads MNHEY; CDR2 reads SVGAGI. V shed 5 bases and J 13 bases; nucleotides not matched to a gene: 20.

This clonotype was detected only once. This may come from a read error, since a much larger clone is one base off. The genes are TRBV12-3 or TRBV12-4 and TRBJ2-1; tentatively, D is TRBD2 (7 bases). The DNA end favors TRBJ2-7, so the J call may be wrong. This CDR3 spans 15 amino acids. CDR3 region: CASSLEGGLYNEQYF. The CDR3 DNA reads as TGTGCCAGCAGTTTAGAGGGGGGGCTTTACAATGAGCAGTACTTC.

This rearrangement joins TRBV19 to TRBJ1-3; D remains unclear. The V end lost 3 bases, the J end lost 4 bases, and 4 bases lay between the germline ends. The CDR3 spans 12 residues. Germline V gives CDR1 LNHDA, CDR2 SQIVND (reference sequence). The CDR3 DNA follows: TGTGCCAGTAGTATTGGGGGAAACACCATATATTTT. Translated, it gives CASSIGGNTIYF.

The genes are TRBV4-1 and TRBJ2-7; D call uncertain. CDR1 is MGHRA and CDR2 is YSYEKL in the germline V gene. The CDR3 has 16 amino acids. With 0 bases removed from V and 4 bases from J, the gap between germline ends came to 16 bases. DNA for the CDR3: TGCGCCAGCAGCCAAGACGGCGGAGAATACGGTTACGAGCAGTACTTC. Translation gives CASSQDGGEYGYEQYF.

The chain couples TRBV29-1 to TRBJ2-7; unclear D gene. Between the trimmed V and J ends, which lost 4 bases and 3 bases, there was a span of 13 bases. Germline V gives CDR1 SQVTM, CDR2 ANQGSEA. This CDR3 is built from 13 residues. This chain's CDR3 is CSVGQVPFYEQYF. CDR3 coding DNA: TGCAGCGTTGGCCAGGTTCCATTCTACGAGCAGTACTTC.

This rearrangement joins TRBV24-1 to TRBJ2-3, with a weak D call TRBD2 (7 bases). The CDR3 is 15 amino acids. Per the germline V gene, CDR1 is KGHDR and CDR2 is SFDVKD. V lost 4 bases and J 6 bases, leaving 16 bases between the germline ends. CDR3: CATSDPGGGHDTQYF. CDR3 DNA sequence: TGTGCCACCAGTGACCCTGGGGGGGGGCACGATACGCAGTATTTT.

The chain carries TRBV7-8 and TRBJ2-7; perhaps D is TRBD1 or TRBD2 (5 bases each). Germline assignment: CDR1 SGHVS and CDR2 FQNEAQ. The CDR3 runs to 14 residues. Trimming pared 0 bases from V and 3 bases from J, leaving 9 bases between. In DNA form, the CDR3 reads TGTGCCAGCAGCTTAGCCAGGGACCACTACGAGCAGTACTTC. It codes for CASSLARDHYEQYF.

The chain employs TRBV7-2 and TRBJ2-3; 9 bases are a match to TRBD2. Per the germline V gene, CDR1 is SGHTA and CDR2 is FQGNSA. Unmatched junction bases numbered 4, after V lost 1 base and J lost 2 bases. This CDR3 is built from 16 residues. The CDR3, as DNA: TGTGCCAGCAGCTTAGTTGCTAGCGGGGACACAGATACGCAGTATTTT. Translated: CASSLVASGDTDTQYF.

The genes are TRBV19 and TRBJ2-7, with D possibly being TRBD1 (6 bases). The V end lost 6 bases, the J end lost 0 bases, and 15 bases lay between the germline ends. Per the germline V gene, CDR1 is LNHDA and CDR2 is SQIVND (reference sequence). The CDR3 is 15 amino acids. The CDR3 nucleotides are TGTGCCAGTAGCATCGCGCCAGGGGACTCCTACGAGCAGTACTTC. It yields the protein CASSIAPGDSYEQYF. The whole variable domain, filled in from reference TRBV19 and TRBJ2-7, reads DGGITQSPKYLFRKEGQNVTLSCEQNLNHDAMYWYRQDPGQGLRLIYYSQIVNDFQKGDIAEGYSVSREKKESFPLTVTSAQKNPTAFYLCASSIAPGDSYEQYFGPGTRLTVT.

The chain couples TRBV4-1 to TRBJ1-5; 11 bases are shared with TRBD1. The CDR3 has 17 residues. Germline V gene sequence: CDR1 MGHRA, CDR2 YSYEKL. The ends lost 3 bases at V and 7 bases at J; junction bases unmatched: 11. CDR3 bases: TGCGCCAGCAGCCAGGACGAGGACAGGGGGCGAAGGCAGCCCCAGCATTTT. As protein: CASSQDEDRGRRQPQHF.

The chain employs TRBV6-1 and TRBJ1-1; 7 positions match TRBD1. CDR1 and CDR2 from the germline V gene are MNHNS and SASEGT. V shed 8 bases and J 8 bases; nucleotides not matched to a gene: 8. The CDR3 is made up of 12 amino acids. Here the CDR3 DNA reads TGTGCCAGCGCGAAGAGACAGGGAGAAGCTTTCTTT. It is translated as CASAKRQGEAFF.

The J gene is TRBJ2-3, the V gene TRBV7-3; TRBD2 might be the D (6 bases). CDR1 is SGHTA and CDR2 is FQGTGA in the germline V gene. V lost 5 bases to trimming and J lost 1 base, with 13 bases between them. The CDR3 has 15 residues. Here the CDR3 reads CASSPVAGRTDTQYF. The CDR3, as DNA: TGTGCCAGCAGCCCAGTGGCGGGACGCACAGATACGCAGTATTTT.

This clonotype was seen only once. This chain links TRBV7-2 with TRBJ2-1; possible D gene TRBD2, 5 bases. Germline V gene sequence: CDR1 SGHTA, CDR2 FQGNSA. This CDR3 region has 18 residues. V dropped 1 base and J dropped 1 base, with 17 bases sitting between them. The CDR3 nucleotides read TGTGCCAGCAGCTTAGTCCGCGCTGGCGGGCGGTCCTACAATGAGCAGTTCTTC. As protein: CASSLVRAGGRSYNEQFF.

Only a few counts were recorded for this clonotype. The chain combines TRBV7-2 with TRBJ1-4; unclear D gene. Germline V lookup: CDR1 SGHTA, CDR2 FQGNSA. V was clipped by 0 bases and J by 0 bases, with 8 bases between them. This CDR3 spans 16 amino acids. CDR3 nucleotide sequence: TGTGCCAGCAGCTTAGCAGGGATAGCAACTAATGAAAAACTGTTTTTT. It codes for CASSLAGIATNEKLFF.